These 22 T cell receptor beta chains were sequenced from one sample in a study of CD8+CD57+ T cells in acquired aplastic anemia. Genomic DNA templated the TCR beta VDJ and CDR3 profiling. TCRdb redid the calling of the reads with MiXCR, one entry per CDR3 protein. This sample carries some 200,000 distinct CDR3 sequences, 60% to 80% of them seen once, and the ten largest clones take roughly 62%. Only patients with CD8+CD57+ cell expansion on flow cytometry were chosen for sequencing. Sequencing was performed on sorted CD4+, CD8+, or CD8+CD57+ T cells (not recorded which) from PBMCs. All receptors derive from a human donor with aplastic anemia.

The V and J genes are TRBV5-5 and TRBJ1-2, with D perhaps matching TRBD1 (6 bases). Germline CDR1 is SGHKS and CDR2 is YYEKEE (reference sequence). The CDR3 has 14 amino acids. Trimming shortened V by 2 bases and J by 1 base, and 9 bases separated the two germline ends. CDR3 sequence: CASSFDRSNYGYTF. CDR3 in DNA: TGTGCCAGCAGCTTTGACAGGAGTAACTATGGCTACACCTTC.

The chain is built from TRBV2 and TRBJ2-7; D perhaps matches TRBD1 (5 bases). The CDR3 runs to 13 residues. Germline loops: CDR1 SNHLY, CDR2 FYNNEI. With 5 bases removed from V and 5 bases from J, the gap between germline ends came to 13 bases. The CDR3 loop reads CASSRGRLDEQYF. For the CDR3, the DNA is TGTGCCAGCAGTAGGGGTCGGCTAGACGAGCAGTACTTC.

The chain combines TRBV10-3 with TRBJ2-3; 8 bases map to TRBD1. V gave up 3 bases and J gave up 0 bases; unmatched junction bases: 5. Looked up from germline, CDR1 is ENHRY and CDR2 is SYGVKD. The CDR3 has 16 amino acids. CDR3 region: CAISDLDRGSTDTQYF. The DNA for the CDR3 is TGTGCCATCAGTGATCTAGACAGGGGAAGCACAGATACGCAGTATTTT.

The chain uses TRBV20-1 and TRBJ2-1; possibly TRBD2 for D (5 bases). CDR1 DFQATT and CDR2 SNEGSKA come from the germline V gene (reference sequence). This CDR3 comprises 15 residues. The V end was cut by 0 bases, the J end by 5 bases, with 14 bases between. The DNA for the CDR3 is TGCAGTGCTAGAGATTTTACTAGTTCCGACAATGAGCAGTTCTTC. Its protein product is CSARDFTSSDNEQFF.

The J gene is TRBJ2-3, the V gene TRBV10-2, with TRBD2 matching 13 bases. Germline-derived CDR1 and CDR2 are WSHSY and SAAADI. The CDR3 is 19 residues long. Unmatched junction bases numbered 11, after V lost 5 bases and J lost 0 bases. The CDR3 loop reads CASSWTSGRTIQSTDTQYF. The CDR3 coding sequence is TGCGCCAGCAGTTGGACTAGCGGGAGAACCATACAGAGCACAGATACGCAGTATTTT.

The rearrangement uses TRBV15 and TRBJ2-1; 12 positions match TRBD2. This CDR3 has 16 residues. V shed 0 bases and J 6 bases; nucleotides not matched to a gene: 3. Germline V gene lookup returns CDR1 LNHNV and CDR2 YYDKDF (reference sequence). The CDR3 DNA reads TGTGCCACCAGCAGAGAACCTAGCGGGGGGGCCAATGAGCAGTTCTTC. Translated, it gives CATSREPSGGANEQFF. Together with reference TRBV15 and TRBJ2-1, the CDR3 gives the full variable domain: DAMVIQNPRYQVTQFGKPVTLSCSQTLNHNVMYWYQQKSSQAPKLLFHYYDKDFNNEADTPDNFQSRRPNTSFCFLDIRSPGLGDTAMYLCATSREPSGGANEQFFGPGTRLTVL.

Note on this clonotype: A read error may produce the germline difference seen at one junction end. The V call is TRBV5-4, the J call TRBJ1-1; the D is unclear. In germline, CDR1 is SGHNT, CDR2 YYREEE (reference sequence). The CDR3 has 14 amino acids. This CDR3 reads CASSLVAGNAEAFF. Here the CDR3 DNA reads TGTGCCAGCAGCCTCGTGGCCGGGAACGCTGAAGCTTTCTTT.

This sequence joins TRBV7-9 and TRBJ2-7; TRBD2 might be the D (6 bases). V was clipped by 1 base and J by 0 bases, with 13 bases between them. CDR1 is SEHNR and CDR2 is FQNEAQ in the germline V gene (reference sequence). The CDR3 covers 16 residues. CDR3 protein: CASSLGWDLHSYEQYF. CDR3 sequence (DNA): TGTGCCAGCAGCTTAGGATGGGACTTGCACTCCTACGAGCAGTACTTC. Combining the CDR3 with reference TRBV7-9 and TRBJ2-7 gives the whole variable domain DTGVSQNPRHKITKRGQNVTFRCDPISEHNRLYWYRQTLGQGPEFLTYFQNEAQLEKSRLLSDRFSAERPKGSFSTLEIQRTEQGDSAMYLCASSLGWDLHSYEQYFGPGTRLTVT.

The chain is built from TRBV10-3 and TRBJ2-3; TRBD2 matches at 8 bases. The CDR3 sequence is 16 residues long. With V trimmed by 2 bases and J by 5 bases, 9 bases remained unmatched. Germline V CDR1 and CDR2: ENHRY, SYGVKD. The CDR3 DNA sequence: TGTGCCATCAGTGAGGGAAGCGGGAGAACTGGAGATACGCAGTATTTT. It codes for CAISEGSGRTGDTQYF.

This sequence joins TRBV20-1 and TRBJ2-3; the D gene is possibly TRBD2 (7 bases). CDR1 is DFQATT and CDR2 is SNEGSKA in the germline V gene (reference sequence). The CDR3 length is 13 residues. V was shortened by 7 bases and J by 0 bases, with 11 bases between the two germline ends. CDR3 sequence reads: CSGGGPSTDTQYF. CDR3 DNA sequence: TGCAGTGGGGGGGGGCCTAGCACAGATACGCAGTATTTT.

The rearrangement uses TRBV10-3 and TRBJ1-2; D uncertain. This CDR3 has 16 residues. V gave up 3 bases and J gave up 5 bases, with 19 bases separating them. From germline, CDR1 is ENHRY and CDR2 SYGVKD. CDR3 DNA: TGTGCCATCAGTGACCCCGGGAGGGAACGCGGGTATGGCTACACCTTC. Its translation: CAISDPGRERGYGYTF.

The chain is built from TRBV7-6 and TRBJ2-5; D ambiguous. The germline CDR1 and CDR2 sequences are SGHVS and FNYEAQ. The germline V and J ends were trimmed by 5 bases and 5 bases, with 12 bases remaining between them. CDR3 length equals 13 residues. CDR3: CASSPLPSETQYF. In DNA, the CDR3 is TGTGCCAGCAGCCCCTTGCCGTCTGAGACCCAGTACTTC.

This clonotype was observed a single time. A junction boundary mismatches the germline segment, possibly from a read error. The gene calls are TRBV5-5 and TRBJ2-7; D call uncertain. CDR3 length equals 16 residues. Germline V gene sequence: CDR1 SGHKS, CDR2 YYEKEE (reference sequence). Written as DNA, the CDR3 is TGTGCCAGCTGCTTGCCTCCAGGACCCAACTCCTACGAGCAGTACTTC. It translates to CASCLPPGPNSYEQYF.

This clonotype was observed a few times. The chain has TRBV7-9 and TRBJ1-1, with D unresolved. Germline V lookup: CDR1 SEHNR, CDR2 FQNEAQ (reference sequence). This CDR3 spans 14 amino acids. V gave up 0 bases and J gave up 6 bases, with 11 bases separating them. The CDR3 nucleotides read TGTGCCAGCAGCTTAGCGGGCCTACGATCTGAAGCTTTCTTT. Protein sequence: CASSLAGLRSEAFF.

This clonotype was recorded only once. The chain is built from TRBV9 and TRBJ1-1; TRBD1 might be the D (6 bases). Germline lookup yields CDR1 SGDLS and CDR2 YYNGEE. V lost 7 bases and J 4 bases, leaving 20 bases between the germline ends. The CDR3 is 15 residues long. The CDR3 here is CASQPERTVGTEAFF. The DNA for the CDR3 is TGTGCCAGCCAGCCTGAACGGACAGTGGGCACTGAAGCTTTCTTT.

The CDR3: CASSLEYGQETQYF. As DNA, the CDR3 is TGTGCCAGCAGCTTAGAGTACGGACAAGAGACCCAGTACTTC. The J gene is TRBJ2-5, the V gene TRBV7-9; D uncertain. The V and J ends lost 1 base and 2 bases respectively, with 8 bases between them. CDR1 and CDR2 from the germline V gene are SEHNR and FQNEAQ (reference sequence). The CDR3 contains 14 residues.

The chain uses TRBV20-1 and TRBJ2-1; 9 bases align to TRBD2. V dropped 7 bases and J dropped 7; count of bases not matched to a gene: 8. CDR3 length equals 13 residues. Germline assignment: CDR1 DFQATT and CDR2 SNEGSKA (reference sequence). CDR3 in DNA: TGCAGTGAATTAGCGGGAGCTCGGAATGAGCAGTTCTTC. It yields the protein CSELAGARNEQFF.

This clonotype was counted a few times. This chain links TRBV25-1 with TRBJ1-2, with 7 bases matching TRBD1. Germline V gene data show CDR1 as MGHDK and CDR2 as SYGVNS. Losses at the gene ends were 4 bases for V and 0 bases for J; bases not matched to a gene: 8. The CDR3 totals 16 residues. CDR3 in DNA: TGTGCCAGCAGTGGACAAGGGACAGAGGCTAACTATGGCTACACCTTC. It encodes CASSGQGTEANYGYTF.

This chain uses TRBV24-1 with TRBJ1-5, with a possible D match to TRBD1 (6 bases). V shed 4 bases and J shed 3 bases, with 9 bases lying between them. This CDR3 region has 14 residues. Per the germline V gene, CDR1 is KGHDR and CDR2 is SFDVKD. CDR3 in amino acids: CATSEDRNNQPQHF. The CDR3 nucleotides read TGTGCCACCAGTGAGGACAGAAACAATCAGCCCCAGCATTTT.

The V and J genes are TRBV7-6 and TRBJ2-7; weak D call: TRBD1 (5 bases). V dropped 1 base and J dropped 2 bases, with 12 bases sitting between them. There are 15 residues in the CDR3. Per the germline V gene, CDR1 is SGHVS and CDR2 is FNYEAQ. The CDR3 coding sequence is TGTGCCAGCAGCTTAGTACAGGATAAACCCTACGAGCAGTACTTC. Residues: CASSLVQDKPYEQYF.

Many counts were recorded for this clonotype. The rearrangement links TRBV4-1 to TRBJ1-2; D is perhaps TRBD1 (6 bases). This CDR3 region has 13 residues. Deletions cut 0 bases from V and 7 bases from J, with 9 bases between. Per the germline V gene, CDR1 is MGHRA and CDR2 is YSYEKL. CDR3 in DNA: TGCGCCAGCAGCCAAGAAACAGGGAGTGGCTACACCTTC. Translating gives CASSQETGSGYTF.

The chain is built from TRBV9 and TRBJ1-6; no clear D gene. V was trimmed by 4 bases and J by 8 bases, leaving 7 bases between them. CDR3 length: 12 residues. CDR1 is SGDLS, CDR2 YYNGEE, per germline. The CDR3 here is CASSFDDSPLHF. The CDR3 DNA reads as TGTGCCAGCAGCTTCGACGATTCACCCCTCCACTTT.